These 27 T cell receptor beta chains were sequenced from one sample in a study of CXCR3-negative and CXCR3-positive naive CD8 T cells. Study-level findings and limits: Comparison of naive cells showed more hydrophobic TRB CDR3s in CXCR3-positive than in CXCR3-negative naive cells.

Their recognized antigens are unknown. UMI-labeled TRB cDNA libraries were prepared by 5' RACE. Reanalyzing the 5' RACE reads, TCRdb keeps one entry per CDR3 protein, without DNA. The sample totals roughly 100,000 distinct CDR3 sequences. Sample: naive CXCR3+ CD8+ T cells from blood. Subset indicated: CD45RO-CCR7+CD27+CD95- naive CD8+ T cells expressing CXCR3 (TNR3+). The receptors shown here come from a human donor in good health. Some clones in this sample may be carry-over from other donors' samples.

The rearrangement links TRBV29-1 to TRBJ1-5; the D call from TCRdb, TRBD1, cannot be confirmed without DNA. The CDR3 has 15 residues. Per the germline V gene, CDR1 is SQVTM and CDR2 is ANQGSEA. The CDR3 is CSVAHSGHDNQPQHF.

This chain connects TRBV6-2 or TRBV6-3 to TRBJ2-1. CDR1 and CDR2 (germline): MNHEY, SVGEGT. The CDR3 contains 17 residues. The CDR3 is CASSYNDPRGSYNEQFF.

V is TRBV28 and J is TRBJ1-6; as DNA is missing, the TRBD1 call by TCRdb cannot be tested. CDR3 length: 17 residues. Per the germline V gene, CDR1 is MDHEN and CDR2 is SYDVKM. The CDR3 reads CASSLSNRGRRNSPLHF.

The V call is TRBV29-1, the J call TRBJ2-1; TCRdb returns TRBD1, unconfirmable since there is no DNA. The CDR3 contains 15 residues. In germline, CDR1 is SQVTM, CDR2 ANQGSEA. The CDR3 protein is CSADTGDEGIGEQFF.

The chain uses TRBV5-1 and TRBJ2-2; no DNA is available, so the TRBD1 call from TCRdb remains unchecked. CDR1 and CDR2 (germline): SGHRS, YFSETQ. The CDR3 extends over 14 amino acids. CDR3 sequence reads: CASKGAWGSGELFF.

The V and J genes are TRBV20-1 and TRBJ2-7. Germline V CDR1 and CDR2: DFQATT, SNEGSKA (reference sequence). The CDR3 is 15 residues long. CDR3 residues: CSARSKTEPSWEQYF.

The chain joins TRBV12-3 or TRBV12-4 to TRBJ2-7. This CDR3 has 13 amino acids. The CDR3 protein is CASSPTGLHEQYF.

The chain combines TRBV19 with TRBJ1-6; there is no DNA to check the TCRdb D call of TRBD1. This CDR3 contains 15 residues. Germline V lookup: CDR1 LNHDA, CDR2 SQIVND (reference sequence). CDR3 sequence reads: CASSSDRGVNSPLHF. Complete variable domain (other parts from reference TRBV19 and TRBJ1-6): DGGITQSPKYLFRKEGQNVTLSCEQNLNHDAMYWYRQDPGQGLRLIYYSQIVNDFQKGDIAEGYSVSREKKESFPLTVTSAQKNPTAFYLCASSSDRGVNSPLHFGNGTRLTVT.

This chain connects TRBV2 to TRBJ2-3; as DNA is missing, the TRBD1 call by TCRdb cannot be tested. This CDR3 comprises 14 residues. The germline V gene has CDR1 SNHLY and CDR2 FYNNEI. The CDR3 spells CASRSGGAMDTQYF.

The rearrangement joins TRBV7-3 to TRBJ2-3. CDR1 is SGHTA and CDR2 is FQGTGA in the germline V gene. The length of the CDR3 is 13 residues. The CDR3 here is CASSSTGTDTQYF.

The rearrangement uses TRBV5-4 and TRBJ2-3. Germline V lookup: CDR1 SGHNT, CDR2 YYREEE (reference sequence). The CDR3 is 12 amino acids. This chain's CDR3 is CASSPYADTQYF.

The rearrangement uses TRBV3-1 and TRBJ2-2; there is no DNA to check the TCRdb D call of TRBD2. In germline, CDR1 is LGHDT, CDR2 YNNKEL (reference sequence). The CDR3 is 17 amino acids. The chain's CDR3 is CASSQEGQALTGGELFF. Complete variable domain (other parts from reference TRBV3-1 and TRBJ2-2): DTAVSQTPKYLVTQMGNDKSIKCEQNLGHDTMYWYKQDSKKFLKIMFSYNNKELIINETVPNRFSPKSPDKAHLNLHINSLELGDSAVYFCASSQEGQALTGGELFFGEGSRLTVL.

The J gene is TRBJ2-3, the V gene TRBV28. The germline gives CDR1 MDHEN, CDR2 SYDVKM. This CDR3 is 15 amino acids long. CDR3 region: CASSFVTSSTDTQYF.

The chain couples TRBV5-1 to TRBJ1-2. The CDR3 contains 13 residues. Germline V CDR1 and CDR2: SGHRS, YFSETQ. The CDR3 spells CASSLVGDYGYTF.

CDR3 protein: CASSVAGTWDEQYF. V and J are TRBV13 and TRBJ2-7; TCRdb designates TRBD1, a call that cannot be tested without DNA. Looked up from germline, CDR1 is PRHDT and CDR2 is FYEKMQ (reference sequence). This CDR3 is 14 amino acids long.

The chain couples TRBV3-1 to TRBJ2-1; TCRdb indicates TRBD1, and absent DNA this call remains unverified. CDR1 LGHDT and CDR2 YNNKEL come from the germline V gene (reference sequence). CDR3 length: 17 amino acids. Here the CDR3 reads CASSQVFYDGRGFEQFF.

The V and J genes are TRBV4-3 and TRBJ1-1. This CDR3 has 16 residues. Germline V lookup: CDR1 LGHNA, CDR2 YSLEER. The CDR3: CASSQGYGYMNTEAFF.

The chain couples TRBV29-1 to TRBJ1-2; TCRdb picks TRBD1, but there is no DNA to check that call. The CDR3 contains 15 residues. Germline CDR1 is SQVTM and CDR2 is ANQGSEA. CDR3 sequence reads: CSVEAWTGGDRAYTF.

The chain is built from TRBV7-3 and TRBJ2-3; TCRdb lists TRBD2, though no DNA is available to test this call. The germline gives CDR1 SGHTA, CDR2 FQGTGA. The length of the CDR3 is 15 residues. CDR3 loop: CASSYSGASTDTQYF.

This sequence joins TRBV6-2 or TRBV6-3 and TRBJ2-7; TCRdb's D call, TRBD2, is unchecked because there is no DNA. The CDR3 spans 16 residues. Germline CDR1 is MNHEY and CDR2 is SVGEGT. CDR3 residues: CASSPSGREGGNEQYF.

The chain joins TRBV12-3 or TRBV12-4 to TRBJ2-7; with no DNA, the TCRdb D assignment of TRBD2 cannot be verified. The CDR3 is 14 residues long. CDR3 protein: CASSLGLAGYEQYF.

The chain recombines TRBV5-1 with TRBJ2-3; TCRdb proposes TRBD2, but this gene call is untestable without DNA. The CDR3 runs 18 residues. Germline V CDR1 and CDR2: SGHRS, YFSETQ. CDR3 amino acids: CASSSGGLAGGPSVAQYF.

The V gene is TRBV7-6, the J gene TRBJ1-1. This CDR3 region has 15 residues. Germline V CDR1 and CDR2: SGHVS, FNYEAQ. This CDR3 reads CASSRSLGMNTEAFF.

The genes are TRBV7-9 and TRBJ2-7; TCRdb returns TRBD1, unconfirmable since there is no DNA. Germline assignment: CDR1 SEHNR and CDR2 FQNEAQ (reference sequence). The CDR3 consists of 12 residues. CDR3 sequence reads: CASGGASYEQYF.

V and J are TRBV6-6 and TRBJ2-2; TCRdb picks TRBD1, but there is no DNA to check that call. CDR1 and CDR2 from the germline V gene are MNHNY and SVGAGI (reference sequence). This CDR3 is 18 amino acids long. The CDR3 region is CASSYTRVAGVNTGELFF.

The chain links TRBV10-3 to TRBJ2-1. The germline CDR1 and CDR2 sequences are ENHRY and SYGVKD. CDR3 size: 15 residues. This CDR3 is CAISELAESQFNQFF.

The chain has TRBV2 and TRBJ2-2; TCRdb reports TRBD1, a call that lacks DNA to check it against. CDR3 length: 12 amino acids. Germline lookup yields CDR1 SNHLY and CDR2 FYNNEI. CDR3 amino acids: CASSARAGELFF.